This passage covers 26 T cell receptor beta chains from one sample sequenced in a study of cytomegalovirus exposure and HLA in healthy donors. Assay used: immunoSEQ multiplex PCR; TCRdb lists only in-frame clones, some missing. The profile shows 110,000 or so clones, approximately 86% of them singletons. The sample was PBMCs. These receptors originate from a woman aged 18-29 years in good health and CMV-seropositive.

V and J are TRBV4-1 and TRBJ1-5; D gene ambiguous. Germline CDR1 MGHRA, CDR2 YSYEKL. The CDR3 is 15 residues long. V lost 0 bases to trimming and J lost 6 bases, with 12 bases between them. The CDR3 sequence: CASSQEGRGSQPQHF. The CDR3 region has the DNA TGCGCCAGCAGCCAAGAGGGTCGAGGAAGTCAGCCCCAGCATTTT.

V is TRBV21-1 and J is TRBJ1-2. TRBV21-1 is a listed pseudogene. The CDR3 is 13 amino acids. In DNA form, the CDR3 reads TGTGCCAGCAGCAGGGGAGAGATCTATGGCTACACCTTC. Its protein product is CASSRGEIYGYTF.

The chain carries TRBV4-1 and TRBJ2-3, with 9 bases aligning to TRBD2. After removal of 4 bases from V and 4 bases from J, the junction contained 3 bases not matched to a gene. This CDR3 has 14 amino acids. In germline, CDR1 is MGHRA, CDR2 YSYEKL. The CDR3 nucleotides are TGCGCCAGCAGCCTATTAGCGGGAGCAGATACGCAGTATTTT. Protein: CASSLLAGADTQYF.

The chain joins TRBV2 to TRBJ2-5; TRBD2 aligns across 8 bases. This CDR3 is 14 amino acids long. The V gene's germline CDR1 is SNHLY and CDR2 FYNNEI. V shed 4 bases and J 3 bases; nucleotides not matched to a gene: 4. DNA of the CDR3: TGTGCCAGCAGTGGGAGCGGGAGAGAAGAGACCCAGTACTTC. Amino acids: CASSGSGREETQYF.

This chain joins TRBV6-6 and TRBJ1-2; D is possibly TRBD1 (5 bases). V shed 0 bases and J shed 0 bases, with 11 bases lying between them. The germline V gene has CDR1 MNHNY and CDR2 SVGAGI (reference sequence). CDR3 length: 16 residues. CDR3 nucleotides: TGTGCCAGCAGTTACTCGCCAGGGCCTTCTAACTATGGCTACACCTTC. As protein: CASSYSPGPSNYGYTF.

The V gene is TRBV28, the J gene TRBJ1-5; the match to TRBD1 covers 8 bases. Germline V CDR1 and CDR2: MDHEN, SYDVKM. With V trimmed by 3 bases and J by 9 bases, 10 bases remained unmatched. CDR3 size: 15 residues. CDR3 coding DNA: TGTGCCAGCAGTTTGCCCGGGACAGGATCAACGCCCCAGCATTTT. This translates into CASSLPGTGSTPQHF.

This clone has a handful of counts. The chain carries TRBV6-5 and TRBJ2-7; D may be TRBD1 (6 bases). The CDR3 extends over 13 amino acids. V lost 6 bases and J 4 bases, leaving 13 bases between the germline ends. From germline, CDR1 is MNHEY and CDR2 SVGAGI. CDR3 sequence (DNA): TGTGCCAGCAGCCCAGGGGAGCTTTACGAGCAGTACTTC. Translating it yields CASSPGELYEQYF.

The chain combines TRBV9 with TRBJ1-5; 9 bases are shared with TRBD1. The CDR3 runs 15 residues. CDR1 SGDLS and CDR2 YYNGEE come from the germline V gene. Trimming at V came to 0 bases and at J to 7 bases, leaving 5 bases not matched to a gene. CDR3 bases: TGTGCCAGCAGCGTAGGGGACAGGGAGGACCAGCCCCAGCATTTT. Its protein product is CASSVGDREDQPQHF.

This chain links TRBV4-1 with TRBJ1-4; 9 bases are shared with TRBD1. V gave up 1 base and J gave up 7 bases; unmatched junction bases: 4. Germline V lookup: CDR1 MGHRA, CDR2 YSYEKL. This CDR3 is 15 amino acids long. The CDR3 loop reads CASSQAGTGFEKLFF. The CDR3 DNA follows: TGCGCCAGCAGCCAAGCCGGGACAGGGTTTGAAAAACTGTTTTTT.

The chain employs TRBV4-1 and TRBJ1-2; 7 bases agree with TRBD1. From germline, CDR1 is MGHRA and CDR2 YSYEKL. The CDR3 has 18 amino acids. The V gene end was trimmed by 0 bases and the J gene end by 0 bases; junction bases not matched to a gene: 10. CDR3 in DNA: TGCGCCAGCAGCCAAGATAGAGCTCAGGGGGGAGCTAACTATGGCTACACCTTC. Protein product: CASSQDRAQGGANYGYTF.

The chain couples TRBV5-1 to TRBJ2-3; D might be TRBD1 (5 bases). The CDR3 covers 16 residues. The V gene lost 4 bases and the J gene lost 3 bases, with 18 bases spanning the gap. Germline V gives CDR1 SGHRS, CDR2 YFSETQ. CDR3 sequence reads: CASSLPSGFGTDTQYF. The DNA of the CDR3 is TGCGCCAGCAGCCTCCCCTCAGGGTTCGGGACAGATACGCAGTATTTT.

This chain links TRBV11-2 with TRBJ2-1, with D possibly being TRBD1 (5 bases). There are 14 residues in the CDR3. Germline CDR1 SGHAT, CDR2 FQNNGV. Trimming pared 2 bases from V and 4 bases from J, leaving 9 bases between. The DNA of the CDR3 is TGTGCCAGCAGCTTACAGGGTTCGTACAATGAGCAGTTCTTC. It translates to CASSLQGSYNEQFF.

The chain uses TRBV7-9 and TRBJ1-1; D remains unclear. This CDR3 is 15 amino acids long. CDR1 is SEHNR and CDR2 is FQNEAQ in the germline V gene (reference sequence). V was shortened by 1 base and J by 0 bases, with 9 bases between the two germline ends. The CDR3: CASSLVLPMNTEAFF. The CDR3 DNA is TGTGCCAGCAGCTTAGTACTACCCATGAACACTGAAGCTTTCTTT. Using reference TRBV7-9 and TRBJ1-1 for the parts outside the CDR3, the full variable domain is DTGVSQNPRHKITKRGQNVTFRCDPISEHNRLYWYRQTLGQGPEFLTYFQNEAQLEKSRLLSDRFSAERPKGSFSTLEIQRTEQGDSAMYLCASSLVLPMNTEAFFGQGTRLTVV.

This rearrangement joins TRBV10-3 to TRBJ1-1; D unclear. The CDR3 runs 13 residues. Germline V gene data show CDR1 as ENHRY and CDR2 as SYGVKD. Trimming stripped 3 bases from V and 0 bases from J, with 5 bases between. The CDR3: CAISDGLNTEAFF. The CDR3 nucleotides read TGTGCCATCAGTGACGGTTTGAACACTGAAGCTTTCTTT.

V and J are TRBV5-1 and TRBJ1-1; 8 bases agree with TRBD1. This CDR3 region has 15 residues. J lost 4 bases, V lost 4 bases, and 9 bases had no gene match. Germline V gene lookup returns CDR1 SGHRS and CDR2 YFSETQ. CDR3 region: CASSLRQGTATEAFF. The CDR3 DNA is TGCGCCAGCAGCCTTCGACAGGGGACTGCCACTGAAGCTTTCTTT.

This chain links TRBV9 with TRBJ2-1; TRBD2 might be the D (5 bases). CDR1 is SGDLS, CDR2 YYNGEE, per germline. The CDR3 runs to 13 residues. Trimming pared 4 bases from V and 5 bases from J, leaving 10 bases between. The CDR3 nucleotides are TGTGCCAGCAGCCCACCGAGGGACAATGAGCAGTTCTTC. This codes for CASSPPRDNEQFF.

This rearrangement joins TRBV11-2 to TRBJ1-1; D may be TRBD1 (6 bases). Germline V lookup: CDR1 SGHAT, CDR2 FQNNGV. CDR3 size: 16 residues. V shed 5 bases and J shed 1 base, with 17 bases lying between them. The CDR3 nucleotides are TGTGCCAGCAGCCAGGGGAGGGGGGAAGCGAACACTGAAGCTTTCTTT. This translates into CASSQGRGEANTEAFF.

The CDR3 here is CASSLGPQGASQPQHF. The CDR3 DNA is TGTGCCAGCAGCTTAGGCCCACAGGGGGCAAGTCAGCCCCAGCATTTT. The V and J genes are TRBV7-2 and TRBJ1-5; 9 bases line up with TRBD1. This CDR3 contains 16 residues. Germline assignment: CDR1 SGHTA and CDR2 FQGNSA. V trimming: 1 base; J trimming: 6 bases; junction bases outside the gene matches: 7.

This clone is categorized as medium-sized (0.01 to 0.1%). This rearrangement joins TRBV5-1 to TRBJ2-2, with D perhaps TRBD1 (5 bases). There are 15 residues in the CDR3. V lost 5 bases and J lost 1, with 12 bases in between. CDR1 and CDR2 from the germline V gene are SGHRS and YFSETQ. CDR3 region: CASRLDSVNTGELFF. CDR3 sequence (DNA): TGCGCCAGCAGACTCGACAGTGTGAACACCGGGGAGCTGTTTTTT. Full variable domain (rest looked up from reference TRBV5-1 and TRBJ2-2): KAGVTQTPRYLIKTRGQQVTLSCSPISGHRSVSWYQQTPGQGLQFLFEYFSETQRNKGNFPGRFSGRQFSNSRSEMNVSTLELGDSALYLCASRLDSVNTGELFFGEGSRLTVL.

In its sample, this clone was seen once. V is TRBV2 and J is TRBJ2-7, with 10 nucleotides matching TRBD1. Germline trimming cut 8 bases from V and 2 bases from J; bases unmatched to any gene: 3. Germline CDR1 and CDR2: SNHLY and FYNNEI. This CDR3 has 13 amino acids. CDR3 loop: CASLGQGAYEQYF. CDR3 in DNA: TGTGCCAGCTTAGGACAGGGGGCCTACGAGCAGTACTTC.

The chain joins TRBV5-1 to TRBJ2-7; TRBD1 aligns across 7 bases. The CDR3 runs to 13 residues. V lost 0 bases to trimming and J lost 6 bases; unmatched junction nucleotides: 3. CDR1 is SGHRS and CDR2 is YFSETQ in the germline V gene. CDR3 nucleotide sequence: TGCGCCAGCAGCTTGGAGGGGGCGGCCGAGCAGTACTTC. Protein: CASSLEGAAEQYF.

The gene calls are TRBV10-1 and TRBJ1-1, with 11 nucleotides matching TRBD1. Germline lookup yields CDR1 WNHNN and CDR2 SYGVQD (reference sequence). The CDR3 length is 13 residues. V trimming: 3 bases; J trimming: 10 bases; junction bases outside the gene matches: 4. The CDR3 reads CASSEGQGASAFF. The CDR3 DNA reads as TGCGCCAGCAGTGAAGGACAGGGGGCCTCAGCTTTCTTT.

The CDR3 region has the DNA TGTGCCAGCAGCGTGACAGCTGGGAACACTGAAGCTTTCTTT. This translates into CASSVTAGNTEAFF. J is TRBJ1-1 and V is TRBV11-2; a weak D match, TRBD1 (5 bases). CDR1 and CDR2 from the germline V gene are SGHAT and FQNNGV. The CDR3 runs 14 residues. The germline V and J ends were trimmed by 5 bases and 1 base, with 11 bases remaining between them. Full variable domain (remainder filled in from reference TRBV11-2 and TRBJ1-1): EAGVAQSPRYKIIEKRQSVAFWCNPISGHATLYWYQQILGQGPKLLIQFQNNGVVDDSQLPKDRFSAERLKGVDSTLKIQPAKLEDSAVYLCASSVTAGNTEAFFGQGTRLTVV.

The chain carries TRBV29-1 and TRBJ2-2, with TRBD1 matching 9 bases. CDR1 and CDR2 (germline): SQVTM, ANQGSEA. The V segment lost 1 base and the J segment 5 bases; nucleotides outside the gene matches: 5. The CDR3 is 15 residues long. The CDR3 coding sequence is TGCAGCGTTGAAGTGGGTGACAGGGGGACCGGGGAGCTGTTTTTT. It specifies CSVEVGDRGTGELFF.

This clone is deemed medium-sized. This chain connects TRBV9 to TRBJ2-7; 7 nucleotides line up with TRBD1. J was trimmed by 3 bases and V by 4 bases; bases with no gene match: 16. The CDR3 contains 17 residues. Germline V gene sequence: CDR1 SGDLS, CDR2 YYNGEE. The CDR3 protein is CASSPRDSRGLIYEQYF. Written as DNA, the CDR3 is TGTGCCAGCAGCCCACGGGACAGTAGAGGCCTTATCTACGAGCAGTACTTC.

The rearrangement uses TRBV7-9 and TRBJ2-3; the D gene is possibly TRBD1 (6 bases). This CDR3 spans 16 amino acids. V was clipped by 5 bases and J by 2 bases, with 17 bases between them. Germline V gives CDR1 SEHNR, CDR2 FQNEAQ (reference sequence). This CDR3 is CASSPQGVLFTDTQYF. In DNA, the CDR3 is TGTGCCAGCAGCCCACAGGGAGTTCTCTTCACAGATACGCAGTATTTT.